Frequency places the clone carrying this TCR beta chain as medium-sized. The CDR3 loop spans 12 amino acids. This specimen belongs to a study of T cell clusters in autoimmune cytopenias. Some 38,000 genome equivalents of blood DNA were amplified for TRB. TRB was amplified by touch-down multiplex PCR, primer pools A and B combined. TCRdb re-called the multiplex PCR reads and gives one entry per CDR3 protein, without DNA. The sample holds some 6,900 distinct CDR3 sequences. This sample was shared with a second study, whose subject was T cell repertoires in aging, cancer and after chemotherapy.

The sequenced material came from peripheral blood. The clonotype originates from a human donor in good health. This chain connects TRBV12-3 or TRBV12-4 to TRBJ1-3; TCRdb proposes TRBD1, but this gene call is untestable without DNA. CDR3 residues: CASSLATTVLYF.